The following is a T cell receptor beta chain sequence with its context. Its antigen is not known. The sample is drawn from a study of cytomegalovirus exposure and HLA in healthy donors. TCRdb's copy holds only in-frame clones and misses some; the assay was immunoSEQ multiplex PCR. This sample carries 100,000 to 150,000 clones, 89% of them seen once, and the ten largest clones take roughly 1.2%. Findings and caveats of the study: In vitro assays verified that a few CMV-associated chains recognized CMV antigens specifically. Within the roughly 120 validation repertoires, first-cohort TCR clusters tended to co-occur, according to a later analysis. A list of roughly 160 TCR beta chains associated with cytomegalovirus was given.

This receptor was identified in a woman aged 18 to 35 in good health and CMV-seronegative. Sequenced: PBMCs.

This CDR3 reads CASSYDRAPDEQYF. CDR3 coding DNA: TGCGCCAGCAGCTATGACAGGGCGCCGGACGAGCAGTACTTC. This chain uses TRBV5-1 with TRBJ2-7; TRBD1 aligns across 7 bases. This CDR3 has 14 amino acids. Germline V gene data show CDR1 as SGHRS and CDR2 as YFSETQ. J gave up 5 bases and V 3 bases, and 8 bases lay outside the gene matches.